The present TCR beta chain was sequenced within a study of shared clonotypes between healthy human individuals. Study outcomes and limitations: The study found lower generation probabilities in non-shared clonotypes than in those shared by all four donors.

The germline V gene has CDR1 LNHDA and CDR2 SQIVND (reference sequence). The CDR3 is 14 residues long. V shed 5 bases and J 5 bases; nucleotides not matched to a gene: 4. About this clone itself: Its antigen is as yet unknown.

The investigators split CD4+ cells into a CD45RA+ naive subset and a CD45RA-negative memory subset. Produced via immunoSEQ multiplex PCR; TCRdb's table is partial and in-frame only. The repertoire holds some 300,000 clones, with 73% as singletons. The sequence came from a young man in good health. Sample: memory CD4+ T cells sorted from blood. Described subset: CD45RA-negative fraction. The V and J genes are TRBV19 and TRBJ2-2; 8 positions match TRBD2. CDR3 in DNA: TGTGCCAGTAGTTCGGGACTAGTGACCGGGGAGCTGTTTTTT. Amino acid sequence: CASSSGLVTGELFF.